This T cell receptor (beta chain) was identified in a study of blood T cell repertoires in COVID-19 (dated by TCRdb to about 2020). For the wider study: Samples from collaborators originated in the United States, Italy and Spain and spanned both the acute and convalescent phases of COVID-19. The prospective study material was composed of cDNA or gDNA derived from T cells, B-cell-depleted T cells, or PBMCs. The dataset comprised deeply sampled blood TCRbeta repertoires from subjects exposed to, actively infected with, or recovered from COVID-19. The repertoires were released in a freely available public database meant as a resource for research on the immune response to SARS-CoV-2. The samples were drawn from two sources: the first 160 participants of the ongoing ImmuneRACE study, and fewer than 1,500 subjects contributed by 6 global collaborators. Sample metadata almost always included a de-identified subject ID, COVID-19 status, age in years and sex. Where available, HLA class I and class II types were obtained from metadata supplied by the sample provider rather than from assay-based typing.

As for this clone: There is no known antigen for this receptor. Nothing much larger sits one base from this clone, and base qualities are not available.

There are 15 amino acids in the CDR3, from cysteine to phenylalanine inclusive. This entry keeps only the CDR3 DNA: 45 bases, framed from base 1. The V end gives up 5 bases and the J end 4 bases, leaving 9 bases in the junction not matched to a gene. Looking up the germline V gene yields CDR1 SGHTA and CDR2 FQGNSA. What the research found in general, with its limitations: Clinical and demographic metadata were provided uncurated, with the amount varying by source and participant.

At one collaborating source in Seattle, patients were enrolled during active infection and were followed longitudinally through the course of disease. Collaborating institutions collected whole blood in K2EDTA tubes following their own protocols. Collaborator samples were shipped for TCRbeta analysis as frozen whole blood, isolated PBMCs, or DNA extracted from either sample type. The immunoSEQ Assay, a bias-controlled multiplex PCR, was used to amplify TCRbeta CDR3 regions from genomic DNA. In the paper's pipeline: The number of nucleated cells in each sample was estimated by amplification of reference gene primers within the assay. Sequence reads were collapsed and filtered to measure the absolute abundance of every unique TCRbeta CDR3 rearrangement. For each sample, productive Simpson clonality was calculated by taking the square root of Simpson's diversity index across productive rearrangements. This is the immuneACCESS table as TCRdb keeps it, with only in-frame sequences that have V and J called. A part of the clones is gone; compared with another copy, unresolved V genes explain less than half, and the rest is unexplained. Clone size and V and J calls were adopted from that table, with D and trimming inferred from the DNA. The sample has roughly 100,000 clones on record, about 82% of them singletons. Together, the top ten hold 5% to 8% of the sample.

The sequence was collected from a man of 80 years or more with COVID-19, enrolled during active disease. The sample taken for sequencing was peripheral blood. The sequence is built from TRBV7-2 and TRBJ2-3, with 7 bases matching TRBD2. The DNA reads TGTGCCAGCAGCATTAACGGGGGGTCCCCAGATACGCAGTATTTT. Its protein product is CASSINGGSPDTQYF.